One TCR beta chain is described in this entry. The V and J ends lost 8 bases and 0 bases respectively, with 8 bases between them. The CDR3 length is 13 residues. CDR1 is MNHEY, CDR2 SVGAGI, per germline. These data are taken from a study of blood T cell repertoires in COVID-19. Study as a whole: Acute and convalescent COVID-19 specimens originated in the United States, Italy and Spain.

Methods used by the authors: Cell counts per sample came from amplifying reference gene primers. TCRdb's copy holds only in-frame clones and misses some; the assay was immunoSEQ multiplex PCR. V and J calls and clone size are as listed in that table; D and trimming were resolved from the DNA. The table lists 30,000 to 40,000 clones, roughly nine tenths of them singletons, with 5.4% in the top ten. This sequence originates from a human donor in a cohort sampled during active COVID-19. The chain links TRBV6-5 to TRBJ2-1; D may be TRBD1 (5 bases). The source material was peripheral blood. The CDR3 loop is CASLRDSYNEQFF. The CDR3 region has the DNA TGTGCCAGCCTCAGGGACTCCTACAATGAGCAGTTCTTC.